This TCR beta chain is from a study of T cell repertoires in cytomegalovirus infection. A few counts support this clonotype. Antigen unknown. TCRdb passed the reads through MiXCR, listing each CDR3 protein once. The table includes hundreds of thousands of distinct CDR3 sequences, approximately 32% detected once. The V end lost 4 bases, the J end lost 12 bases, and 13 bases lay between the germline ends. The CDR3 has 12 residues. Germline CDR1 and CDR2: MNHEY and SVGEGT. This sequence originates from a human donor in good health (CMV status not recorded). Some clones in this sample may be carry-over from other donors' samples. The sample in question was cultured CD8+ T cells from PBMCs, obtained from culture after CMV antigen stimulation. The chain is built from TRBV6-2 or TRBV6-3 and TRBJ2-1; no reliable D call. CDR3 coding DNA: TGTGCCAGCAGTTCCCCAGTCCGACCGCAGTTCTTC. It codes for CASSSPVRPQFF.